Here is one T cell receptor (beta chain) with its context. This entry comes from a study of CD8 T cells in Susac syndrome. Random hexamers primed reverse transcription of roughly 0.45 to 1 ug RNA. TCRdb re-called the immunoSEQ multiplex PCR reads through MiXCR, storing one row per CDR3 protein. The sample gives tens of thousands of distinct CDR3 sequences, 93% of which show up once; around 0.55% is in the top ten. Peripheral blood CD8+ and CD4+ T cells were profiled by TCR beta sequencing. This CDR3 is 14 amino acids long. V lost 0 bases and J lost 5; bases outside the gene matches: 3. Germline V lookup: CDR1 LGHNA, CDR2 YSLEER.

V is TRBV4-3 and J is TRBJ1-1; 7 bases align to TRBD1. The sample comprised CD8+ T cells from PBMCs. This sequence originates from a human donor with multiple sclerosis. The CDR3 region is CASSQETGITEAFF. The DNA for the CDR3 is TGCGCCAGCAGCCAAGAGACAGGGATAACTGAAGCTTTCTTT.